This T cell receptor beta chain was obtained from a study of blood T cell repertoires in COVID-19. Study information: Sources were T cells, B-cell-depleted T cells, or PBMCs; the material itself was cDNA or gDNA.

Profiled with immunoSEQ multiplex PCR; TCRdb holds only in-frame clones, not every one. In the table there are 350,000 or so clones, about 91% of which are singletons. This clone was counted a single time. The CDR3 covers 13 residues. V gave up 2 bases and J gave up 5 bases, with 9 bases separating them. Germline V gives CDR1 LNHDA, CDR2 SQIVND (reference sequence). This rearrangement joins TRBV19 to TRBJ1-2; D call uncertain. The sequenced sample was peripheral blood. This clonotype was obtained from a woman in her thirties with COVID-19, enrolled during active disease. The CDR3 here is CASSISLQYGYTF. The CDR3 DNA is TGTGCCAGTAGTATATCGCTGCAGTATGGCTACACCTTC.